This is a list of T cell receptor beta chains from one sample in a study of identical twins. TCRdb redid the calling of the 5' RACE reads with MiXCR, one entry per CDR3 protein. The profile shows 450,000 to 650,000 distinct CDR3 sequences, approximately 16% of them singletons. This sample also belongs to another study, concerning yellow fever vaccine responses in identical twins.

Sequences were obtained from CD4+ T cells sorted from blood. These receptors were taken from a woman between 18 and 29 years old in good health. The CDR3 runs from the conserved cysteine through the conserved F or W. The D gene is left open where the match is weak. Clone sizes are given selectively: once, few, many, or a class where the clone is expanded.

>TRBV5-1|TRBJ1-2|14|-|few
TGCGCCAGCAGCTTGGTCCAGTCTAACTATGGCTACACCTTC
CASSLVQSNYGYTF
>TRBV29-1|TRBJ2-7|12|-|few
TGCAGCGTTGGGCAGGGGAACTACGAGCAGTACTTC
CSVGQGNYEQYF
>TRBV15|TRBJ2-2|15|-|-
TGTGCCACCAGCATTTCCAGGGCAGGCACCGGGGAGCTGTTTTTT
CATSISRAGTGELFF
>TRBV29-1|TRBJ2-2|16|TRBD1|many
TGCAGCGTCCGACCTCCGGGACAGGGGATAAGCGGGGAGCTGTTTTTT
CSVRPPGQGISGELFF
>TRBV5-1|TRBJ2-6|16|TRBD1|few
TGCGCCAGCAGGGACAGGGACTTATCTGGGGCCAACGTCCTGACTTTC
CASRDRDLSGANVLTF
>TRBV12-3/TRBV12-4|TRBJ2-4|15|-|many
TGTGCCAGCAGTTTAGCGGCACTAGCCAAAAACATTCAGTACTTC
CASSLAALAKNIQYF
>TRBV3-1|TRBJ2-5|18|-|-
TGTGCCAGCAGCCAAGATTTCGGGCTTCCATCGGGACAAGAGACCCAGTACTTC
CASSQDFGLPSGQETQYF
>TRBV9|TRBJ1-5|15|-|-
TGTGCCAGCAGCCCAGGAACTTATAGCAATCAGCCCCAGCATTTT
CASSPGTYSNQPQHF
>TRBV12-3/TRBV12-4|TRBJ2-1|15|TRBD2|few
TGTGCCAGCTCCCCTGCGAGCGGGGGGGCGAATGAGCAGTTCTTC
CASSPASGGANEQFF
>TRBV9|TRBJ2-1|21|TRBD2|-
TGTGCCAGCAGCGTAAGGGCCGGGACTAGCGGGAGAGGGGGATTGGGCAATGAGCAGTTCTTC
CASSVRAGTSGRGGLGNEQFF
>TRBV29-1|TRBJ2-3|13|TRBD1|-
TGCAGCGTTGGTAGGACAGGGGGGTATACGCAGTATTTT
CSVGRTGGYTQYF
>TRBV5-1|TRBJ2-3|15|-|-
TGCGCCAGCAGCGTCGGGACACTCAACACAGATACGCAGTATTTT
CASSVGTLNTDTQYF
>TRBV5-1|TRBJ2-7|15|TRBD2|many
TGCGCCAGCAGCAAAAGTAGCGGGAGTCTCTACGAGCAGTACTTC
CASSKSSGSLYEQYF
>TRBV5-1|TRBJ2-6|15|-|-
TGCGCCAGCAGCACATCAGGGGATGGGGCCAACGTCCTGACTTTC
CASSTSGDGANVLTF
>TRBV12-3/TRBV12-4|TRBJ2-1|14|TRBD1|-
TGTGCCAGCAATCCGGGACAGGGGTTCTTTGAGCAGTTCTTC
CASNPGQGFFEQFF
>TRBV5-1|TRBJ2-1|14|-|few
TGCGCCAGCAGCTTGGAACCCGGTTACAATGAGCAGTTCTTC
CASSLEPGYNEQFF
>TRBV10-1|TRBJ1-1|13|-|few
TGCGCCAGCAGTGAAGTTTACGGCACTGAAGCTTTCTTT
CASSEVYGTEAFF
>TRBV5-1|TRBJ2-1|16|TRBD2|few
TGCGCCAGCAGCCAGACCGGGGCGGGAGCCTACAATGAGCAGTTCTTC
CASSQTGAGAYNEQFF
>TRBV20-1|TRBJ2-5|15|-|few
TGCTGTGCTAGAGATCCTAGCCGGGGAACGGAGACCCAGTACTTC
CCARDPSRGTETQYF
>TRBV20-1|TRBJ1-5|12|-|many
TGCAGTGCTAGAGATAGCAATCAGCCCCAGCATTTT
CSARDSNQPQHF
>TRBV13|TRBJ2-2|14|-|once
TGTGCCATCCCAAGGGGACGCCCCCCCGGGGAGCTGTTTTTT
CAIPRGRPPGELFF
>TRBV4-2|TRBJ2-2|16|-|-
TGTGCCAGCAGCCCGCCGTCGGACAGTGCCGGGGGGGAGCTGTTTTTT
CASSPPSDSAGGELFF
>TRBV7-6|TRBJ2-1|17|TRBD2|-
TGTGCCAGCAGCTTAGTGGGACTAGCGGGAGAAGGCAATGAGCAGTTCTTC
CASSLVGLAGEGNEQFF
>TRBV27|TRBJ2-1|15|TRBD2|few
TGTGCCAGCAGTTTATTTGGACTAGCGGGTAATGAGCAGTTCTTC
CASSLFGLAGNEQFF